These 2 T cell receptor beta chains were sequenced from one sample in a study of T cell repertoires and HLA-DP antigens. The repertoire was sequenced with immunoSEQ multiplex PCR; TCRdb's copy has only in-frame clones and lacks some. The repertoire consists of over 100,000 clones, with about 91% occurring once and the leading ten covering roughly 0.3%. What these receptors recognize is not known. What was sequenced was CD4+ T cells from PBMCs. All receptors come from a woman aged 18-35 years in good health and CMV-seronegative.

The chain's CDR3 is CASFSGSGENNEQFF. CDR3 DNA sequence: TGTGCCAGCTTCAGTGGCTCCGGGGAGAACAATGAGCAGTTCTTC. The rearrangement joins TRBV6-1 to TRBJ2-1, with a possible D match to TRBD2 (5 bases). The CDR3 sequence is 15 residues long. The V gene lost 8 bases and the J gene lost 5 bases, with 19 bases spanning the gap. CDR1 MNHNS and CDR2 SASEGT come from the germline V gene.

This clone was recorded once. The CDR3 coding sequence is TGCGCCAGCGACTGGGGCAGACAAGAGACCCAGTACTTC. This sequence encodes CASDWGRQETQYF. V usage is TRBV5-1 and J usage is TRBJ2-5, with D perhaps TRBD1 (5 bases). The CDR3 loop spans 13 amino acids. Germline lookup yields CDR1 SGHRS and CDR2 YFSETQ. V was shortened by 7 bases and J by 2 bases, with 12 bases between the two germline ends.